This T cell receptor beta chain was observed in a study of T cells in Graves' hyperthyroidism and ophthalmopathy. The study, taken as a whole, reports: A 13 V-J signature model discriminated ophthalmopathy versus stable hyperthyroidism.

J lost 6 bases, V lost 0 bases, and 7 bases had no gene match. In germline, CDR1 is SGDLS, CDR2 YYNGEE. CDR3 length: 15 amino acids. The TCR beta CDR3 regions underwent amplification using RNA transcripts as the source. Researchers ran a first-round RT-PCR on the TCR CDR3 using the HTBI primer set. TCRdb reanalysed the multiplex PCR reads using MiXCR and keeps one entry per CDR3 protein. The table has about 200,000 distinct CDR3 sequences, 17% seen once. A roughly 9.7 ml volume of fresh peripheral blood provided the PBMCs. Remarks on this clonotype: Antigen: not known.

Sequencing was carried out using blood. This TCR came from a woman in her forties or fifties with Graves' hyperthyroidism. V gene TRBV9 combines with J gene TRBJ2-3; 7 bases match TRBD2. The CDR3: CASSVVTGGFDTQYF. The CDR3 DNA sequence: TGTGCCAGCAGCGTAGTTACGGGAGGATTTGATACGCAGTATTTT. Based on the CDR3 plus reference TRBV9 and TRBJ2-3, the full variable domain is DSGVTQTPKHLITATGQRVTLRCSPRSGDLSVYWYQQSLDQGLQFLIQYYNGEERAKGNILERFSAQQFPDLHSELNLSSLELGDSALYFCASSVVTGGFDTQYFGPGTRLTVL.